The 12 T cell receptor beta chains below all came from one sample that was sequenced in a study of cytomegalovirus exposure and HLA in healthy donors. Both 60 Vbeta primers and 13 Jbeta primers went into the PCR. This table comes from immunoSEQ multiplex PCR, and its TCRdb copy is limited to in-frame clones, with some not included. The sample lists 100,000 to 150,000 clones; about 68% were seen once. The specimen sequenced was PBMCs. These receptor sequences come from a man in his forties or fifties in good health and CMV-seropositive.

The genes are TRBV4-1 and TRBJ1-6; a possible D gene is TRBD1 (5 bases). This CDR3 is 16 amino acids long. V was cut by 2 bases and J by 3 bases, with 11 bases left in between. Germline assignment: CDR1 MGHRA and CDR2 YSYEKL. In nucleotides, the CDR3 is TGCGCCAGCAGCCAAATAGGGACTGACTATAATTCACCCCTCCACTTT. Translation gives CASSQIGTDYNSPLHF.

This clone was recorded a few times. Written as DNA, the CDR3 is TGCGCCAGCAGTCAATCGGCTAGCGGGAAGGCGTCCCCCTACGAGCAGTACTTC. Protein: CASSQSASGKASPYEQYF. The V call is TRBV23-1, the J call TRBJ2-7; 9 bases line up with TRBD2. TRBV23-1 is classed as an ORF, of uncertain function. Losses at the gene ends were 0 bases for V and 2 bases for J; bases not matched to a gene: 11. The CDR3 is made up of 18 amino acids.

This clone was detected only a few times. The chain has TRBV5-1 and TRBJ2-3; TRBD2 matches at 11 bases. V lost 4 bases and J lost 0; bases outside the gene matches: 4. There are 16 residues in the CDR3. Germline assignment: CDR1 SGHRS and CDR2 YFSETQ. CDR3 nucleotide sequence: TGCGCCAGCAGCAATAGCGGGGGGGCTAGCACAGATACGCAGTATTTT. Protein: CASSNSGGASTDTQYF.

The chain carries TRBV6-5 and TRBJ2-7; a weak D match, TRBD1 (6 bases). The germline CDR1 and CDR2 sequences are MNHEY and SVGAGI. The CDR3 is 14 amino acids. V lost 0 bases and J lost 6, with 12 bases in between. The CDR3 nucleotides are TGTGCCAGCAGTTACTCGTCCCAGGGGATCGAGCAGTACTTC. Protein sequence: CASSYSSQGIEQYF.

The chain is built from TRBV4-1 and TRBJ2-1, with TRBD1 identical over 8 bases. CDR3 length: 15 residues. Germline V lookup: CDR1 MGHRA, CDR2 YSYEKL. The V and J ends lost 0 bases and 7 bases, in that order; junction bases with no gene match: 5. CDR3 sequence reads: CASSQEWTGRNEQFF. DNA of the CDR3: TGCGCCAGCAGCCAAGAGTGGACAGGGAGAAATGAGCAGTTCTTC.

This clone has a handful of counts. The rearrangement links TRBV6-5 to TRBJ1-4; unclear D gene. V lost 5 bases and J 13 bases, leaving 20 bases between the germline ends. The CDR3 contains 14 residues. Germline lookup yields CDR1 MNHEY and CDR2 SVGAGI. CDR3 coding DNA: TGTGCCAGCAGTCCTGATCCTCCCGTAGGGAGACTGTTTTTT. Its protein product is CASSPDPPVGRLFF.

V and J are TRBV2 and TRBJ1-5; 7 bases map to TRBD1. V lost 4 bases, J lost 4 bases, and 7 bases stayed unmatched. This CDR3 is built from 15 residues. Germline CDR1 is SNHLY and CDR2 is FYNNEI. The DNA for the CDR3 is TGTGCCAGCAGTGCCCGGACAGGAGGTAATCAGCCCCAGCATTTT. The encoded protein is CASSARTGGNQPQHF.

This chain joins TRBV18 and TRBJ1-2; 7 nucleotides align to TRBD1. This CDR3 has 15 amino acids. The trim removed 4 bases at V and 4 bases at J, leaving 9 bases unmatched. Germline V gene lookup returns CDR1 KGHSH and CDR2 LQKENI. DNA for the CDR3: TGTGCCAGCTCACGCCGGGACAGTGGGTCCTATGGCTACACCTTC. Translating it yields CASSRRDSGSYGYTF.

This sequence joins TRBV11-2 and TRBJ1-6; D not certain. Germline V gene sequence: CDR1 SGHAT, CDR2 FQNNGV. The CDR3 spans 15 residues. V was trimmed by 0 bases and J by 5 bases, leaving 8 bases between them. The CDR3 sequence: CASSLDGKDNSPLHF. The CDR3 coding sequence is TGTGCCAGCAGCTTAGACGGGAAAGATAATTCACCCCTCCACTTT. Supplemented by reference TRBV11-2 and TRBJ1-6, the full variable domain reads EAGVAQSPRYKIIEKRQSVAFWCNPISGHATLYWYQQILGQGPKLLIQFQNNGVVDDSQLPKDRFSAERLKGVDSTLKIQPAKLEDSAVYLCASSLDGKDNSPLHFGNGTRLTVT.

The chain couples TRBV2 to TRBJ2-7; D ambiguous. This CDR3 region has 9 residues. V lost 6 bases and J 9 bases, leaving 6 bases between the germline ends. The germline V gene encodes CDR1 SNHLY and CDR2 FYNNEI. The CDR3 nucleotides read TGTGCCAGCAGCGCGCGGCAGTACTTC. As protein: CASSARQYF.

The rearrangement joins TRBV9 to TRBJ1-1; 9 nucleotides line up with TRBD1. V gave up 3 bases and J gave up 5 bases; unmatched junction bases: 5. Germline CDR1 SGDLS, CDR2 YYNGEE. The CDR3 loop spans 14 amino acids. The CDR3 here is CASSGQGGATEAFF. The CDR3 DNA reads as TGTGCCAGCAGCGGACAGGGGGGAGCGACTGAAGCTTTCTTT.

The chain employs TRBV28 and TRBJ1-2; TRBD1 matches 7 bases. CDR1 MDHEN and CDR2 SYDVKM come from the germline V gene. The junction had 10 bases not matched to a gene; V was cut back by 5 bases and J by 1 base. CDR3 size: 16 residues. As DNA, the CDR3 is TGTGCCAGCAGTGACTATCAGGGGGGAGGTAACTATGGCTACACCTTC. As protein: CASSDYQGGGNYGYTF.